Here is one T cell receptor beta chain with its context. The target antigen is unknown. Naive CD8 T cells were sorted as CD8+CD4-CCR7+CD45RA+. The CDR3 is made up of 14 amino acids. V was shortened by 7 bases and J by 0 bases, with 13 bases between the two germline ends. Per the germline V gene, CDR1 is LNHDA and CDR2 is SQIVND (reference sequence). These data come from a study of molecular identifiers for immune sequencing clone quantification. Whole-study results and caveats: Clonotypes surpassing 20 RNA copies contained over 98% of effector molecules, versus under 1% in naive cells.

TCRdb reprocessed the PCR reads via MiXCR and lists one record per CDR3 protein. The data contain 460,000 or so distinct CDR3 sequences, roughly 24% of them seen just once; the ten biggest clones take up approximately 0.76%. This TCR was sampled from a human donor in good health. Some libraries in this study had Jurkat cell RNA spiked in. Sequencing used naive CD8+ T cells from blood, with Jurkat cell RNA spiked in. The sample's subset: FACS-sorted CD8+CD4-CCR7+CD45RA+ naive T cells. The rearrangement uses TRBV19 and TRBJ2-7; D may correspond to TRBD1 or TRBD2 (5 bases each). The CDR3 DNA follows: TGTGCCAGTACCGGGACGGCGAGCTCCTACGAGCAGTACTTC. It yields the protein CASTGTASSYEQYF.